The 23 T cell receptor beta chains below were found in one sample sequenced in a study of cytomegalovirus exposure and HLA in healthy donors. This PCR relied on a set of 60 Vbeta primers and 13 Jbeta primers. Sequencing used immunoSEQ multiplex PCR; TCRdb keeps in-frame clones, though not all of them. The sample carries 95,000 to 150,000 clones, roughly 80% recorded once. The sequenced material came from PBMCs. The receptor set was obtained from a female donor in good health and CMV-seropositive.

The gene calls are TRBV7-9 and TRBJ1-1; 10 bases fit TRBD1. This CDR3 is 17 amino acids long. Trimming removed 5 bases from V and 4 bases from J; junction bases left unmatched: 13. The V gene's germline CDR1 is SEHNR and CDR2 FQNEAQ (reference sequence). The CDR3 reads CASSTFLGQGSGTEAFF. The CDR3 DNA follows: TGTGCCAGCAGCACCTTCTTGGGACAGGGGTCGGGCACTGAAGCTTTCTTT.

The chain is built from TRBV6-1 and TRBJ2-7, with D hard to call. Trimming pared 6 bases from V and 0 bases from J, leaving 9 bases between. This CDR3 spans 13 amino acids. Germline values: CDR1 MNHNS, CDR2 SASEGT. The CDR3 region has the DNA TGTGCCAGCAGGGGCAAAAACTCCTACGAGCAGTACTTC. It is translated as CASRGKNSYEQYF.

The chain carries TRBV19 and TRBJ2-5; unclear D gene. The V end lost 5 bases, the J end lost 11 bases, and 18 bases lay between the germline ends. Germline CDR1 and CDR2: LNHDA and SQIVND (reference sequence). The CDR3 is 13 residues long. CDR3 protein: CASSPRNPTMQYF. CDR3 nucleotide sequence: TGTGCCAGTAGTCCGAGAAACCCTACGATGCAGTACTTC.

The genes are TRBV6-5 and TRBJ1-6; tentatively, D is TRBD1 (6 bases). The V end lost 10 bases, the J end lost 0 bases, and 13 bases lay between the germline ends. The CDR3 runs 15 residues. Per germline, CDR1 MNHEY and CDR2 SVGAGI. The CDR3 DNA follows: TGTGCCACCCGACAGGACAGCTCCTATAATTCACCCCTCCACTTT. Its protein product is CATRQDSSYNSPLHF.

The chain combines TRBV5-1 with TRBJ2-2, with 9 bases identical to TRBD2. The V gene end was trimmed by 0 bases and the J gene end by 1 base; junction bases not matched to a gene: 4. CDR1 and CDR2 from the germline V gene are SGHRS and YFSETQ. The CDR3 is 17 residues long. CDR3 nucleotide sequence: TGCGCCAGCAGCTTGGGCGGGGGGGCCTTGAACACCGGGGAGCTGTTTTTT. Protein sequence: CASSLGGGALNTGELFF. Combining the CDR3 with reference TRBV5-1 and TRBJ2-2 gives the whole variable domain KAGVTQTPRYLIKTRGQQVTLSCSPISGHRSVSWYQQTPGQGLQFLFEYFSETQRNKGNFPGRFSGRQFSNSRSEMNVSTLELGDSALYLCASSLGGGALNTGELFFGEGSRLTVL.

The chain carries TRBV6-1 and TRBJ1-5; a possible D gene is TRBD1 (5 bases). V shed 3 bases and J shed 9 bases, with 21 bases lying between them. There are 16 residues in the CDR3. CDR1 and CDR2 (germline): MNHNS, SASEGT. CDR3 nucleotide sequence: TGTGCCAGCAGTGATGCAGGGACTTTTGCGGGGAGGCCCCAGCATTTT. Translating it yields CASSDAGTFAGRPQHF.

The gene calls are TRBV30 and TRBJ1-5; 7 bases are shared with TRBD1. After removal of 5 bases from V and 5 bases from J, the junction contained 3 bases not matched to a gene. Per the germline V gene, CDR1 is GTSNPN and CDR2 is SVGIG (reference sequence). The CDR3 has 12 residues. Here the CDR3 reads CAWSGGDQPQHF. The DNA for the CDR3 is TGTGCCTGGTCAGGGGGAGATCAGCCCCAGCATTTT.

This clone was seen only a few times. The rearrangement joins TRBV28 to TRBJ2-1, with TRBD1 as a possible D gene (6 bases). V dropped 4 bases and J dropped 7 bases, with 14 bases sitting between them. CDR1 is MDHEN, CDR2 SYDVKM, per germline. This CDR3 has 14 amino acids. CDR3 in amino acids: CASSSGDPRNEQFF. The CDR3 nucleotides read TGTGCCAGCAGTTCAGGGGATCCAAGAAATGAGCAGTTCTTC.

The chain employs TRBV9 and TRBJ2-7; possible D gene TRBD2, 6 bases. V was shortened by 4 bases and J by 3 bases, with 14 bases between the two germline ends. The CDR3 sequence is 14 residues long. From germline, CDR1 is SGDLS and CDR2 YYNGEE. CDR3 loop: CASSPRDSFYEQYF. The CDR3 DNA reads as TGTGCCAGCAGCCCCCGGGACTCCTTCTACGAGCAGTACTTC. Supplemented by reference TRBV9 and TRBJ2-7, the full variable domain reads DSGVTQTPKHLITATGQRVTLRCSPRSGDLSVYWYQQSLDQGLQFLIQYYNGEERAKGNILERFSAQQFPDLHSELNLSSLELGDSALYFCASSPRDSFYEQYFGPGTRLTVT.

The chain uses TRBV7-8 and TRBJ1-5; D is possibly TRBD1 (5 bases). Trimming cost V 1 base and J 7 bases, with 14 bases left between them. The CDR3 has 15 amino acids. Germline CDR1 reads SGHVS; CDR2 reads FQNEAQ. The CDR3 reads CASSLGGTGGQPQHF. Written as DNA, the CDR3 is TGTGCCAGCAGCTTAGGGGGGACGGGGGGACAGCCCCAGCATTTT.

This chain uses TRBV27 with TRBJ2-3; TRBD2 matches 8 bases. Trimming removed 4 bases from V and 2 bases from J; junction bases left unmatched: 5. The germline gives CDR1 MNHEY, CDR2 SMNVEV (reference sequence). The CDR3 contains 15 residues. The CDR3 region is CASSSPGGPTDTQYF. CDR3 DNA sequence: TGTGCCAGCAGTTCCCCGGGGGGGCCCACAGATACGCAGTATTTT.

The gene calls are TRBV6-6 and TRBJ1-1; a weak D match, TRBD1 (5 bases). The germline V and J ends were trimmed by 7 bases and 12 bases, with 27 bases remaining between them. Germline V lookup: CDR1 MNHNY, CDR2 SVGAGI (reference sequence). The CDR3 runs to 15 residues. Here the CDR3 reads CASTSPVLAGNMTFF. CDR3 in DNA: TGTGCCAGCACTTCACCGGTGTTGGCAGGGAATATGACTTTCTTT.

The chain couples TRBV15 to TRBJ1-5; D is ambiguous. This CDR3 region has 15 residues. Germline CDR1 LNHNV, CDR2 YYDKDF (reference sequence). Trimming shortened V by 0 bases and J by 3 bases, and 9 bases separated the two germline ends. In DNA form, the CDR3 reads TGTGCCACCAGCAGAGAGGCGGGGAACAATCAGCCCCAGCATTTT. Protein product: CATSREAGNNQPQHF. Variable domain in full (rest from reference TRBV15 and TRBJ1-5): DAMVIQNPRYQVTQFGKPVTLSCSQTLNHNVMYWYQQKSSQAPKLLFHYYDKDFNNEADTPDNFQSRRPNTSFCFLDIRSPGLGDTAMYLCATSREAGNNQPQHFGDGTRLSIL.

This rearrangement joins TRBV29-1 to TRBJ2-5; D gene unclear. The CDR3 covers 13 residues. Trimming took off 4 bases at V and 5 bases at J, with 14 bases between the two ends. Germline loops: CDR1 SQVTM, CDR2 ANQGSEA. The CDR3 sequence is CSVGAGAPETQYF. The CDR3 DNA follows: TGCAGCGTTGGGGCAGGTGCCCCGGAGACCCAGTACTTC.

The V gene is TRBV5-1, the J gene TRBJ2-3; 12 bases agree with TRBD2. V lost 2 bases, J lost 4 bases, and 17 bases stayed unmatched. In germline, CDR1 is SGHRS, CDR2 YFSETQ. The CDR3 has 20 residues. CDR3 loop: CASSFPRGLAGGPLADTQYF. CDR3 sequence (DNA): TGCGCCAGCAGCTTCCCCCGTGGGCTAGCGGGGGGGCCGTTGGCAGATACGCAGTATTTT.

The CDR3 DNA reads as TGTGCCAGCAGCCCCAGCCTAGCGGGGCAAGAGACCCAGTACTTC. This translates into CASSPSLAGQETQYF. The V call is TRBV7-7, the J call TRBJ2-5, with 9 bases fitting TRBD2. V gave up 5 bases and J gave up 2 bases; unmatched junction bases: 6. This CDR3 has 15 residues. Looked up from germline, CDR1 is SSHAT and CDR2 is FNYEAQ (reference sequence).

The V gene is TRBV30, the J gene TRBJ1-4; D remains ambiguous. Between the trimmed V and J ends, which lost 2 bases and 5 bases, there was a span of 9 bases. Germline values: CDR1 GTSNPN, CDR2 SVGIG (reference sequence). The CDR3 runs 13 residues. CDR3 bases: TGTGCCTGGAGTAATCAGTTAAATGAAAAACTGTTTTTT. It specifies CAWSNQLNEKLFF.

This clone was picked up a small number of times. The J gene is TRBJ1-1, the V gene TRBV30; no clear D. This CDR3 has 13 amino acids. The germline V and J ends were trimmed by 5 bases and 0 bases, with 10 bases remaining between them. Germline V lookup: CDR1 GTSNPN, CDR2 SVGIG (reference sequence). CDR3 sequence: CAWSVGLNTEAFF. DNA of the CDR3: TGTGCCTGGTCCGTCGGGTTGAACACTGAAGCTTTCTTT.

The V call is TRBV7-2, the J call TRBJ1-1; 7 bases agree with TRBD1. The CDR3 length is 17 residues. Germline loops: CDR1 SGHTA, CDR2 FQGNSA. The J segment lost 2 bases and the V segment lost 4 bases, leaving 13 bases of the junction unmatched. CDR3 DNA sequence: TGTGCCAGCAGCTCCCTAACAGGGGCCCGTAGAAACACTGAAGCTTTCTTT. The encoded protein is CASSSLTGARRNTEAFF.

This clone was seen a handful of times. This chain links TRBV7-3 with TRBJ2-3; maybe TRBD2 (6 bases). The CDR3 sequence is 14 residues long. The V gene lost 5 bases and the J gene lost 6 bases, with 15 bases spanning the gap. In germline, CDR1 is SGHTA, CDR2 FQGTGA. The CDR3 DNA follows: TGTGCCAGCAGCGAGCGGGCAGGGTTCGATACGCAGTATTTT. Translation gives CASSERAGFDTQYF.

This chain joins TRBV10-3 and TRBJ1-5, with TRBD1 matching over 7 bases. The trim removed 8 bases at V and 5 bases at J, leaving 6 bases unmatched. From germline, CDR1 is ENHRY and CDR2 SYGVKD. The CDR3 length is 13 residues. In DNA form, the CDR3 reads TGTGCCATCCGCTCAGGGGGAGATCAGCCCCAGCATTTT. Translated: CAIRSGGDQPQHF.

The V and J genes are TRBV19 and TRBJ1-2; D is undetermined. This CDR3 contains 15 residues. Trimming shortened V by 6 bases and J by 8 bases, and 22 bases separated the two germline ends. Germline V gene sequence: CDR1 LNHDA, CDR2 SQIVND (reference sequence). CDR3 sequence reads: CASRSLSGAAGGYTF. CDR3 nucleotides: TGTGCCAGTAGATCCCTGTCGGGAGCAGCTGGCGGCTACACCTTC.

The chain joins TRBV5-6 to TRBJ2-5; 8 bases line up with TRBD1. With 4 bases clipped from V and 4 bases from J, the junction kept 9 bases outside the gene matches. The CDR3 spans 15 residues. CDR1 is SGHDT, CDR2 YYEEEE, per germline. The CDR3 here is CASSQEDRAGETQYF. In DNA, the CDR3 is TGTGCCAGCAGCCAGGAGGACAGGGCGGGAGAGACCCAGTACTTC.